This T cell receptor (beta chain) was sequenced in a study of blood T cell repertoires in COVID-19 (dated by TCRdb to 2020 to 2022). About the study as a whole: Samples covering the acute and convalescent phases of COVID-19 were provided by collaborators in the United States, Italy and Spain. The prospective study material was composed of cDNA or gDNA derived from T cells, B-cell-depleted T cells, or PBMCs. Deeply sampled blood TCRbeta repertoires from subjects exposed to, actively infected with, or recovered from COVID-19 were included in the dataset. The repertoires were released in a freely available public database intended as a resource for research on the immune response to SARS-CoV-2. The samples were drawn from two sources: the first 160 participants of the ongoing ImmuneRACE study, and 950 to 1,500 subjects contributed by 6 global collaborators. Nearly every sample came with metadata listing a de-identified subject ID, COVID-19 status, age in years and sex. HLA class I and class II types, where available, came from metadata supplied by the sample provider rather than from assay-based typing.

The immunoSEQ Assay, a bias-controlled multiplex PCR, was used to amplify TCRbeta CDR3 regions from genomic DNA. Per the source publication's procedure: Within the assay, amplification of reference gene primers was used to estimate how many nucleated cells each sample contained. To quantify the absolute abundance of each unique TCRbeta CDR3 rearrangement, sequence reads were collapsed and filtered. For each sample, productive Simpson clonality was calculated by taking the square root of Simpson's diversity index across productive rearrangements. TCRdb mirrors the immuneACCESS table, restricted to in-frame sequences. Some clones are absent from its copies; in checked studies, under half trace to an unresolved V gene, and the reason for the others is unknown. V and J calls and clone size follow that table, whereas D and trimming were derived from the DNA. In this sample the table shows approximately 100,000 clones, 80% to 90% of which occur a single time. The ten largest clones capture around 3.5% of the sample.

Collaborating institutions collected whole blood in K2EDTA tubes following their own protocols. For TCRbeta analysis, collaborator samples were shipped as frozen whole blood, as isolated PBMCs, or as DNA extracted from either sample type. Only one count was recorded for this clone. Its antigen has not been determined. Base qualities are not provided; no much larger clone lies one nucleotide away. Counted from cysteine to phenylalanine, this CDR3 has 15 amino acids. The read is trimmed to its CDR3 DNA, 45 bases read in frame from base 1. V is reduced by 0 bases and J by 5 bases, leaving a spacing of 11 bases between them. The germline V gene provides CDR1 MNHEY and CDR2 SVGEGT. What the work shows at the level of the full study, not this receptor alone: How much clinical and demographic metadata was included differed by source and by participant, and the metadata was provided uncurated.

This TCR derives from a human donor in a cohort sampled during active COVID-19. The chain links TRBV6-2 or TRBV6-3 with TRBJ2-1; the best D guess is TRBD2, with 6 bases matching. The sample comprised peripheral blood. CDR3 protein: CASSYSSGDDNEQFF. The DNA sequence is as follows: TGTGCCAGCAGTTACTCTAGCGGAGATGACAATGAGCAGTTCTTC.